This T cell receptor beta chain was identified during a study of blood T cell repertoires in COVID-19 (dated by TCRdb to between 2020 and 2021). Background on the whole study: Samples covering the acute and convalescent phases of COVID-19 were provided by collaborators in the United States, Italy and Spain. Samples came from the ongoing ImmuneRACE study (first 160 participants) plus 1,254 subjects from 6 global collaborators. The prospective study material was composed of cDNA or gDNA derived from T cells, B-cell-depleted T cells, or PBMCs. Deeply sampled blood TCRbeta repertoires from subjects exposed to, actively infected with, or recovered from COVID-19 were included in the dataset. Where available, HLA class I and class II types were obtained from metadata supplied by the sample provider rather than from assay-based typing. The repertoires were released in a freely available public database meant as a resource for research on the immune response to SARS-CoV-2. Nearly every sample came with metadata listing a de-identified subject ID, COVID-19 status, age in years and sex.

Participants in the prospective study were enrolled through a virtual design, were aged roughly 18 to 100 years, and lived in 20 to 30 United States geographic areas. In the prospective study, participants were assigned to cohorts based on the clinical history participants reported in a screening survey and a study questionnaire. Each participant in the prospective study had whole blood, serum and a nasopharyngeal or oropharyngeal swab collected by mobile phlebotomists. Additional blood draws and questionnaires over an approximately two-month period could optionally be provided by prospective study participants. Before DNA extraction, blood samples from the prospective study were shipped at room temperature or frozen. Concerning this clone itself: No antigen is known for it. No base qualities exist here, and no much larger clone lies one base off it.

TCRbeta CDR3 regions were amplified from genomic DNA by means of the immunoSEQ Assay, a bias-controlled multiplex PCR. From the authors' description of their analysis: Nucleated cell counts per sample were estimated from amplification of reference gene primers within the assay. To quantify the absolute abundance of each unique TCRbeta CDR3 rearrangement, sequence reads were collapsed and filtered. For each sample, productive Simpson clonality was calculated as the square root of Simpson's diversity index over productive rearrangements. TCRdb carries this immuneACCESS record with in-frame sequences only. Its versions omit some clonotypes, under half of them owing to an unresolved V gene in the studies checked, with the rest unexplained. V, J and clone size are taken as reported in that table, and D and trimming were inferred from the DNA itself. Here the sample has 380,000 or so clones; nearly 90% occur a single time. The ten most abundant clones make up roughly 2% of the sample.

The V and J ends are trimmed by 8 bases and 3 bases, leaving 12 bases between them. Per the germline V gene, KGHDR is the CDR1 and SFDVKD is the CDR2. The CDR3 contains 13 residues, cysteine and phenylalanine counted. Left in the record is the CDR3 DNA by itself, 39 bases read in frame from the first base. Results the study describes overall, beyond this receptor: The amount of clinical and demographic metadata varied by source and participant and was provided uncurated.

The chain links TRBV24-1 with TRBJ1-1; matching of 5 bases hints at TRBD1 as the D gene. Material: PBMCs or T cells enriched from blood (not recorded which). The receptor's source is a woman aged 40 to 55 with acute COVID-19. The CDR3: CATTRDEHTEAFF. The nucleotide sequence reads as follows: TGTGCCACCACCAGGGATGAACACACTGAAGCTTTCTTT.